A selection of T cell receptor beta chains follows, all from one sample in a study of shared clonotypes between healthy human individuals. TCRdb's copy holds only in-frame clones and misses some; the assay was immunoSEQ multiplex PCR. The sample holds some 800,000 clones, 85% to 95% seen once. Input material: naive CD8+ T cells sorted from blood. The receptors here all came from a young man in good health. CDR3s include the opening cysteine and the closing phenylalanine or tryptophan. A D gene is named only where the DNA matches it firmly. Clone size is stated in some rows and not others, as once, few, many or a class when expanded.

TRBJ1-2 | TRBV27 | TRBD1 | - | TGTGCCAGCAGTTTCCGGGACAGGGGGAAAGCTAACTATGGCTACACCTTC | CASSFRDRGKANYGYTF
TRBJ2-7 | TRBV7-8 | TRBD2 | - | TGTGCCAGCAGCTTAGCGCCCTTAGCGGGAGGGCCGGGGGAGCAGTACTTC | CASSLAPLAGGPGEQYF
TRBJ2-1 | TRBV29-1 | TRBD2 | once | TGCAGCGTTGAGGGACTTGGACTAGCGGATTACAATGAGCAGTTCTTC | CSVEGLGLADYNEQFF
TRBJ2-5 | TRBV7-9 | - | - | TGTGCCAGCAGCGCACTTCACGGCCTCCAAGAGACCCAGTACTTC | CASSALHGLQETQYF
TRBJ2-7 | TRBV13 | - | - | TGTGCCAGCAGCTTCGGGTACTCCTACGAGCAGTACTTC | CASSFGYSYEQYF
TRBJ2-7 | TRBV4-2 | - | - | TGTGCCAGCAGCCAAGATCGGAAGAATTCCTACGAGCAGTACTTC | CASSQDRKNSYEQYF
TRBJ2-1 | TRBV7-6 | TRBD2 | - | TGTGCCAGCAGCTTAGTTCCTAGCGGGAAAGATGAGCAGTTCTTC | CASSLVPSGKDEQFF
TRBJ2-7 | TRBV5-6 | - | - | TGTGCCAGCAGCTTGCCTGGCGAGCAGTACTTC | CASSLPGEQYF
TRBJ2-5 | TRBV5-6 | - | - | TGTGCCAGCAGCTTGGCTGGAATCCAAGAGACCCAGTACTTC | CASSLAGIQETQYF
TRBJ1-5 | TRBV21-1 | - | - | TGTGCCAGCAGCGGCCGCAGGGGGCGCAATAGCAATCAGCCCCAGCATTTT | CASSGRRGRNSNQPQHF
TRBJ1-1 | TRBV7-2 | TRBD1 | - | TGTGCCAGCAGCTCGCCAGGGGGATTAGAAACTGAAGCTTTCTTT | CASSSPGGLETEAFF
TRBJ1-4 | TRBV7-8 | - | - | TGTGCCAGCAGCCAAAACCTTGGGAATGAAAAACTGTTTTTT | CASSQNLGNEKLFF
TRBJ2-1 | TRBV14 | - | - | TGTGCCAGCAGCGGGGCGGGATCCTACAATGAGCAGTTCTTC | CASSGAGSYNEQFF
TRBJ2-1 | TRBV7-8 | - | - | TGTGCCAGCAGCTTAGTATTAAGTTTCTCCTACAATGAGCAGTTCTTC | CASSLVLSFSYNEQFF
TRBJ2-3 | TRBV9 | - | - | TGTGCCAGCAGTCCCACGAGGGGGAGGGTCACAGATACGCAGTATTTT | CASSPTRGRVTDTQYF
TRBJ2-1 | TRBV4-1 | - | once | TGCGCCAGCAGCCTAGGTACGAATGAGCAGTTCTTC | CASSLGTNEQFF
TRBJ1-5 | TRBV25-1 | - | - | TGTGCCAGCGCCCAGTTAGATAGCAATCAGCCCCAGCATTTT | CASAQLDSNQPQHF
TRBJ2-3 | TRBV5-6 | - | - | TGTGCCAGCAGCTTGGTGGATACGCAGTATTTT | CASSLVDTQYF
TRBJ2-1 | TRBV29-1 | TRBD1 | - | TGCAGCGCCACGGGACAGGGGGCCGAAAATGAGCAGTTCTTC | CSATGQGAENEQFF
TRBJ2-5 | TRBV21-1 | - | - | TGTGCCAGCAGCAAAGCGCGAACAGGGGTATGCCAAGAGACCCAGTACTTC | CASSKARTGVCQETQYF
TRBJ2-2 | TRBV27 | TRBD2 | - | TGTGCCAGCAGTTTATCGCGGACTAGCGGGAGTTTGTTCGGGGAGCTGTTTTTT | CASSLSRTSGSLFGELFF
TRBJ2-1 | TRBV7-9 | - | - | TGTGCCAGCAGCTCCTTTAACAATGAGCAGTTCTTC | CASSSFNNEQFF
TRBJ2-3 | TRBV5-1 | - | - | TGCGCCAGCAGCTTGGCCCCAGGTACGGATACGCAGTATTTT | CASSLAPGTDTQYF
TRBJ2-7 | TRBV19 | TRBD2 | - | TGTGCCAGTAGTGCTGGACTAGCGGGAGGGTACGAGCAGTACTTC | CASSAGLAGGYEQYF
TRBJ1-2 | TRBV27 | - | - | TGTGCCAGCAGTTTATCGGGGAGATTCTATGGCTACACCTTC | CASSLSGRFYGYTF
TRBJ2-2 | TRBV7-6 | - | - | TGTGCCAGCAGCTCAGGACTATCGGAGCTGTTTTTT | CASSSGLSELFF
TRBJ2-1 | TRBV29-1 | TRBD2 | - | TGCAGCGTCCTGGGGACTAGCGGGAGGGCCTACAATGAGCAGTTCTTC | CSVLGTSGRAYNEQFF
TRBJ2-1 | TRBV7-6 | - | - | TGTGCCAGCAGCTTAATCAGCAGTCCCCTCAATGAGCAGTTCTTC | CASSLISSPLNEQFF
TRBJ2-7 | TRBV4-1 | TRBD2 | - | TGCGCCAGCAGCCAAGTACAGCGGGGTGCCTACGAGCAGTACTTC | CASSQVQRGAYEQYF
TRBJ2-3 | TRBV7-2 | - | - | TGTGCCAGCAGCTTAGAGCCGCCAGGGGCGACTGGTACAGATACGCAGTATTTT | CASSLEPPGATGTDTQYF
TRBJ2-7 | TRBV27 | TRBD1 | few | TGTGCCAGCAGTAGGACAGGGAGGTCCTACGAGCAGTACTTC | CASSRTGRSYEQYF
TRBJ1-2 | TRBV11-2 | - | - | TGTGCCAGCAGCTTAGGCATAGGGAGCTATGGCTACACCTTC | CASSLGIGSYGYTF
TRBJ2-3 | TRBV27 | - | - | TGTGCCAGCAGTTTCTTAGCCACAGATACGCAGTATTTT | CASSFLATDTQYF
TRBJ1-5 | TRBV5-8 | TRBD1 | - | TGTGCCAGCAGCTTGGGGACAGGGGTTAGCAATCAGCCCCAGCATTTT | CASSLGTGVSNQPQHF
TRBJ1-5 | TRBV19 | - | - | TGTGCCAGTAGTATTGAGGGGTTTAATAGCAATCAGCCCCAGCATTTT | CASSIEGFNSNQPQHF
TRBJ2-7 | TRBV13 | - | - | TGTGCCAGCAGCTTAGGTGGGGGGAGCTCCTACGAGCAGTACTTC | CASSLGGGSSYEQYF
TRBJ2-7 | TRBV11-2 | TRBD2 | - | TGTGCCAGCAGTCGCACTAGCGGGAGTTCCTACGAGCAGTACTTC | CASSRTSGSSYEQYF
TRBJ2-2 | TRBV21-1 | - | - | TGTGCCAGCAGCAAAGAGGCGGGAGCCAACACCGGGGAGCTGTTTTTT | CASSKEAGANTGELFF
TRBJ2-1 | TRBV7-8 | TRBD2 | - | TGTGCCAGCAGCTTAGAGGTAGCGGGGGCCTCCAATGAGCAGTTCTTC | CASSLEVAGASNEQFF
TRBJ2-3 | TRBV5-3 | - | - | TGTGCCAGAAGCTTGGTAGATACGCAGTATTTT | CARSLVDTQYF
TRBJ2-5 | TRBV29-1 | TRBD2 | - | TGCAGCTTGGGGGGGGGAGTCGAGACCCAGTACTTC | CSLGGGVETQYF
TRBJ2-1 | TRBV29-1 | - | - | TGCAGCGTTGACGACAGGAGTTCCTACAATGAGCAGTTCTTC | CSVDDRSSYNEQFF
TRBJ2-7 | TRBV7-9 | - | - | TGTGCCAGCAGCTTACCGGGCGGCTACGAGCAGTACTTC | CASSLPGGYEQYF
TRBJ1-3 | TRBV7-9 | - | - | TGTGCCAGCAGCTCTAGTCGGGTAGGCGGAAACACCATATATTTT | CASSSSRVGGNTIYF
TRBJ2-7 | TRBV25-1 | - | - | TGTGCCAGCAGTAGCCTCTACGAGCAGTACTTC | CASSSLYEQYF
TRBJ2-7 | TRBV28 | - | - | TGTGCCAGCAGTCCGCAGACAACCTACGAGCAGTACTTC | CASSPQTTYEQYF
TRBJ1-3 | TRBV14 | TRBD1 | - | TGTGCCAGCAGCCAAGGGACAGGGTTCGGCACCATATATTTT | CASSQGTGFGTIYF
TRBJ1-2 | TRBV19 | - | once | TGTGCCAGTAGTACCAGGGGAGCGGATGGCTACACCTTC | CASSTRGADGYTF
TRBJ2-7 | TRBV25-1 | - | - | TGTGCCAGCAGTCAGTGGTGGGGCGAGCAGTACTTC | CASSQWWGEQYF
TRBJ2-1 | TRBV28 | - | - | TGTGCCAGCAGTGTCACCAGGGTACAACCTCCTACATCGGGAAATTTCTATGAGCAGTTCTTC | CASSVTRVQPPTSGNFYEQFF
TRBJ2-7 | TRBV4-1 | TRBD2 | - | TGCGCCAGCAGCCAGTTCGGAACTAGCGGAGACTACGAGCAGTACTTC | CASSQFGTSGDYEQYF
TRBJ1-1 | TRBV25-1 | - | - | TGTGCCAGCAGTCTCGCCACTGAAGCTTTCTTT | CASSLATEAFF
TRBJ1-1 | TRBV4-2 | - | once | TGTGCCAGCAGCCAAGGGGGTGAAGCTTTCTTT | CASSQGGEAFF